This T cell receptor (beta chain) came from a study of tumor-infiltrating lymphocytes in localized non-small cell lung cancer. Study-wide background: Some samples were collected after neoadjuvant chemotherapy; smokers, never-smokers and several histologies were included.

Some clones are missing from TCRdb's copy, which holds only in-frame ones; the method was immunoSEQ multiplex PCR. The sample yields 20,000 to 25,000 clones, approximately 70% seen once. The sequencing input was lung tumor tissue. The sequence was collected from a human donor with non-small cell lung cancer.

CDR3 amino acids: CASRFTFGGTASYNEQFF. CDR3 in DNA: TGTGCCAGCAGATTTACCTTTGGGGGGACGGCTTCCTACAATGAGCAGTTCTTC. The chain links TRBV27 to TRBJ2-1; possible D gene TRBD2, 6 bases. CDR1 MNHEY and CDR2 SMNVEV come from the germline V gene (reference sequence). The CDR3 consists of 18 residues. The germline V and J ends were trimmed by 6 bases and 1 base, with 22 bases remaining between them.